This T cell receptor beta chain is drawn from a study of technical replicates of blood from several donors. TCRdb's table, derived via immunoSEQ multiplex PCR, lists solely in-frame clones and lacks some. The repertoire holds over 90,000 clones, with 95% as singletons. The germline V and J ends were trimmed by 5 bases and 4 bases, with 22 bases remaining between them. CDR3 length equals 16 residues. Germline values: CDR1 SGHKS, CDR2 YYEKEE (reference sequence). What was sequenced was T cells isolated from PBMCs. The sequence was collected from a human donor in good health. The chain joins TRBV5-5 to TRBJ2-7; tentative D call: TRBD1 (6 bases). CDR3 in amino acids: CASSFHLGQKLYEQYF. As DNA, the CDR3 is TGTGCCAGCAGTTTTCACTTAGGACAGAAGCTTTACGAGCAGTACTTC.